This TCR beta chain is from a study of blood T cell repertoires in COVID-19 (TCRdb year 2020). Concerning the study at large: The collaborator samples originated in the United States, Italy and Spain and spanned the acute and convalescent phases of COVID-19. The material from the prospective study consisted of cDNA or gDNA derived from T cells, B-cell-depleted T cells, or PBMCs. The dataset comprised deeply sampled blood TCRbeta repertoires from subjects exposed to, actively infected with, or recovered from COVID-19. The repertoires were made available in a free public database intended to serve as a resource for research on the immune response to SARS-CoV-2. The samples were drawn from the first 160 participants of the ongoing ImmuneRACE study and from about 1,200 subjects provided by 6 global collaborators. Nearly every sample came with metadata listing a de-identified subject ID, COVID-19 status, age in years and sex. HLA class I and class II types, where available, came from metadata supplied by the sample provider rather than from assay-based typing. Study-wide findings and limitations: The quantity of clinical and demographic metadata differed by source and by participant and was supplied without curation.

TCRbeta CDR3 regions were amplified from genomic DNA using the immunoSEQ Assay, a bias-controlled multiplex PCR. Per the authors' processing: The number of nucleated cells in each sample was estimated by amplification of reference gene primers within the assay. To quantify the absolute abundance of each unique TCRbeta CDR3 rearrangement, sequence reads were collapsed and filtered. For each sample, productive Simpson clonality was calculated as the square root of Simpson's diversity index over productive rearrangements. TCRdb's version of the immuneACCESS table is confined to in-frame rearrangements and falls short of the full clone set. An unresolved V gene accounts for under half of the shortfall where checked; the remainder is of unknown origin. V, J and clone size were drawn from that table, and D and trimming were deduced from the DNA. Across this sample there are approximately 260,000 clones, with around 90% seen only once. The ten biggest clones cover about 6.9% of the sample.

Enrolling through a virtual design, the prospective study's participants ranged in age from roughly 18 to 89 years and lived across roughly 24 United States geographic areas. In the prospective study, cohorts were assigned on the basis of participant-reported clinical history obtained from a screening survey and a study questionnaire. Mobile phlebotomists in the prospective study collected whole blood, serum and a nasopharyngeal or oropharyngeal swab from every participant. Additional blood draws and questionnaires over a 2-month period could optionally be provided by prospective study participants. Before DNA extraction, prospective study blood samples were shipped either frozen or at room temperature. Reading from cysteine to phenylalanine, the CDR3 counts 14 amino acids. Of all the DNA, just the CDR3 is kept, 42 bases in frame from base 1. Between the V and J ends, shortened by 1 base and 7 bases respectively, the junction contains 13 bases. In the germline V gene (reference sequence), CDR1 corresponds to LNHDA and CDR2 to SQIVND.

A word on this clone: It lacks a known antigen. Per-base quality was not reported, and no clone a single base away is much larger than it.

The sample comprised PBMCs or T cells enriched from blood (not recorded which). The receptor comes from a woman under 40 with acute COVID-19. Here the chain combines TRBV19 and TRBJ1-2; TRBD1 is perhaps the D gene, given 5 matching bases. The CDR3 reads CASSIGRGGFGYTF. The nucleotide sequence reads TGTGCCAGTAGTATAGGAAGGGGAGGGTTTGGCTACACCTTC.